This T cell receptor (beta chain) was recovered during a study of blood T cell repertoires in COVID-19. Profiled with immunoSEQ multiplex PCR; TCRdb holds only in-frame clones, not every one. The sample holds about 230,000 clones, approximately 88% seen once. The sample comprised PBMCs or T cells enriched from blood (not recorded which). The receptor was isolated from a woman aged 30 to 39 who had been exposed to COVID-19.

The CDR3 loop reads CASSLRAGRGTYGYTF. CDR3 nucleotides: TGTGCCAGCAGTTTACGGGCCGGGAGGGGCACCTATGGCTACACCTTC. The rearrangement uses TRBV28 and TRBJ1-2, with a weak D call TRBD1 (5 bases). Trimming shortened V by 2 bases and J by 4 bases, and 17 bases separated the two germline ends. This CDR3 comprises 16 residues. Germline CDR1 MDHEN, CDR2 SYDVKM.